The T cell receptor (beta chain) under discussion was sequenced for a study of regulatory T cells in long-lasting Graves disease. Study as a whole: Positive TSH receptor antibodies alongside over 5 years of antithyroid drugs were what marked Graves' disease as persistent. Study-level points and caveats: The study found persistent patients shared more public clonotypes (more than 2,500) than new patients (about 1,000).

TCR beta libraries were built with iRepertoire HTBI primers and Arm-PCR of CDR3 regions. TCRdb reanalysed the multiplex PCR reads using MiXCR and keeps one entry per CDR3 protein. The sample includes 400,000 or so distinct CDR3 sequences, 20% to 25% seen only once; the top ten take under 25%. Specified time point: persistent/refractory GD, antithyroid drugs over 5 years with positive TRAb. The authors made the TCR library using RNA they extracted from PBMCs. About this clonotype itself: The antigen remains undetermined.

There are 15 residues in the CDR3. Germline-derived CDR1 and CDR2 are MNHNS and SASEGT. V shed 4 bases, J shed 6 bases, and the junction held 8 bases outside the gene matches. The V and J genes are TRBV6-1 and TRBJ2-7, with 11 bases identical to TRBD2. The specimen comprised peripheral blood mononuclear cells (PBMCs), sampled when the disease was refractory, from a patient treated with antithyroid drugs. The TCR was taken from a female donor with Graves disease. CDR3 sequence (DNA): TGTGCCAGCAGTGGATTAGCGGGAGGGGGAGCCGAGCAGTACTTC. Translation: CASSGLAGGGAEQYF.